This T cell receptor (beta chain) was profiled in a study of blood T cell repertoires in COVID-19. Study context: The cDNA or gDNA used as material had been derived from T cells, B-cell-depleted T cells, or PBMCs.

As handled by the study authors: Researchers report that nucleated cell counts were estimated from reference gene primer amplification. TCRdb keeps only in-frame clones here, not all; method: immunoSEQ multiplex PCR. That table is the source of V, J and clone size, and D and trimming were worked out from the DNA. The sample lists 250,000 or so clones; 88% were seen once. The CDR3 sequence is 13 residues long. Germline CDR1 LNHDA, CDR2 SQIVND (reference sequence). V shed 5 bases and J shed 4 bases, with 9 bases lying between them. The chain couples TRBV19 to TRBJ1-5; tentative D call: TRBD1 (6 bases). This receptor was obtained from an elderly man with acute or convalescent COVID-19. The specimen was peripheral blood. The CDR3: CASSFRGNQPQHF. The CDR3, as DNA: TGTGCCAGTAGTTTCAGGGGTAATCAGCCCCAGCATTTT. The complete variable domain, with remaining parts taken from reference TRBV19 and TRBJ1-5, reads DGGITQSPKYLFRKEGQNVTLSCEQNLNHDAMYWYRQDPGQGLRLIYYSQIVNDFQKGDIAEGYSVSREKKESFPLTVTSAQKNPTAFYLCASSFRGNQPQHFGDGTRLSIL.